The sequence of this TCR beta chain was determined in a study of blood T cell repertoires in COVID-19. Background on the study: The origin of the acute and convalescent COVID-19 samples was the United States, Italy and Spain. T cells, B-cell-depleted T cells, or PBMCs supplied cDNA or gDNA.

The CDR3 extends over 13 amino acids. V lost 5 bases to trimming and J lost 5 bases; unmatched junction nucleotides: 2. From germline, CDR1 is MNHEY and CDR2 SVGAGI. In the study's own analysis: By means of reference gene primer amplification, nucleated cell counts were estimated. The data were produced by immunoSEQ multiplex PCR, yet TCRdb's version contains in-frame clones alone and is incomplete. V and J calls and clone size are those listed in that table; D and trimming were worked out from the DNA. The sample includes just over 65,000 clones, about nine tenths seen only once; the top ten take around 8.1%.

V and J are TRBV6-5 and TRBJ1-1; 10 nucleotides line up with TRBD1. The source of this sequence is a man aged 25-45 years with acute or convalescent COVID-19. Sequencing was carried out using peripheral blood. CDR3 loop: CASSTGQGTEAFF. In DNA, the CDR3 is TGTGCCAGCAGTACGGGACAGGGGACTGAAGCTTTCTTT.